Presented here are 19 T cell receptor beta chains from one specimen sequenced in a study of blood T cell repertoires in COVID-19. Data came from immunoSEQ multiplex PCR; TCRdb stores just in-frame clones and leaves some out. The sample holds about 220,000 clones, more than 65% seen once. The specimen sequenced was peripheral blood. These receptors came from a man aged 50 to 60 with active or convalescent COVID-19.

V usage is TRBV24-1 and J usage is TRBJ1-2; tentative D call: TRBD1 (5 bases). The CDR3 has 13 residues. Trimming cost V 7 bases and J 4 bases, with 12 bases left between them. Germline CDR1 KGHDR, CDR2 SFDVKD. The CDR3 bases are TGTGCCACCAGAGAGGAGGGGATCTATGGCTACACCTTC. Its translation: CATREEGIYGYTF.

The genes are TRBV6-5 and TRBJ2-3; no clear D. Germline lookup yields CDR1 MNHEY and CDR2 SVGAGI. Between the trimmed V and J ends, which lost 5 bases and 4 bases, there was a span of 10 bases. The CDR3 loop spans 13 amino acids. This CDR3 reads CASSLYLADTQYF. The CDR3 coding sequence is TGTGCCAGCAGTCTATACTTAGCAGATACGCAGTATTTT.

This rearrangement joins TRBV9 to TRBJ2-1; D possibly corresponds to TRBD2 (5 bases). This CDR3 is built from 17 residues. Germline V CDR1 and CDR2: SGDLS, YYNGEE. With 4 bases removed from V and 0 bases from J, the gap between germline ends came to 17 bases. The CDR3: CASSPGSGGSSYNEQFF. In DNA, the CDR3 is TGTGCCAGCAGCCCGGGGAGCGGTGGGAGCTCCTACAATGAGCAGTTCTTC.

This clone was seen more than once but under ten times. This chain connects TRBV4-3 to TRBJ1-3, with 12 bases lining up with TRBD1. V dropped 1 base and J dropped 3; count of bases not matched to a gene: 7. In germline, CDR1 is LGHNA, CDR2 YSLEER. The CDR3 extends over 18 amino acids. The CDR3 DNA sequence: TGCGCCAGCAGCCAAGGGCCGGGACAGGGGGCTGGTGGAAACACCATATATTTT. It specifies CASSQGPGQGAGGNTIYF.

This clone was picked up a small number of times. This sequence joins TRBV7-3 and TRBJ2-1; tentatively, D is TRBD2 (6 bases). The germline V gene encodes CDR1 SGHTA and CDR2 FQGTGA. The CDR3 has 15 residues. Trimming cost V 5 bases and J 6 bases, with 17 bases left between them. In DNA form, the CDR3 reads TGTGCCAGCAGCCCAAAGGGACTCCCCCCCAATGAGCAGTTCTTC. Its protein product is CASSPKGLPPNEQFF.

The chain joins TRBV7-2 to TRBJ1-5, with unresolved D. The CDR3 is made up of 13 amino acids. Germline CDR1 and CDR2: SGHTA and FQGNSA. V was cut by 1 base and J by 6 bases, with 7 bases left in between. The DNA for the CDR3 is TGTGCCAGCAGCTTAGGAGGGTCTCAGCCCCAGCATTTT. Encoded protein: CASSLGGSQPQHF.

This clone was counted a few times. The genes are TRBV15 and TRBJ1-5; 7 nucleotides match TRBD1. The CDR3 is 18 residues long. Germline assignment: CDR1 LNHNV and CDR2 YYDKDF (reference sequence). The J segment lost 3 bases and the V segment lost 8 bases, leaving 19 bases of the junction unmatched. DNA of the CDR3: TGTGCCACCTGCCAGGGGGACAAGGATCTGGGGAACAATCAGCCCCAGCATTTT. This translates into CATCQGDKDLGNNQPQHF. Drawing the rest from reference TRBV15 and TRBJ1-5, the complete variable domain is DAMVIQNPRYQVTQFGKPVTLSCSQTLNHNVMYWYQQKSSQAPKLLFHYYDKDFNNEADTPDNFQSRRPNTSFCFLDIRSPGLGDTAMYLCATCQGDKDLGNNQPQHFGDGTRLSIL.

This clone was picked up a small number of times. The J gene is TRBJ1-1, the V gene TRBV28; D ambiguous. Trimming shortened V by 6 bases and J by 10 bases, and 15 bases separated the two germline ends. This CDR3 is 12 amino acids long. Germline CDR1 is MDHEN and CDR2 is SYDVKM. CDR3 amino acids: CASRRELGGAFF. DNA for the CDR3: TGTGCCAGCAGAAGGGAACTCGGAGGAGCTTTCTTT.

The CDR3 is CASSKDSYEQYF. As DNA, the CDR3 is TGTGCCAGCAGCAAGGACAGCTACGAGCAGTACTTC. The rearrangement links TRBV12-3 or TRBV12-4 to TRBJ2-7; a weak D match, TRBD1 (6 bases). This CDR3 region has 12 residues. V lost 6 bases and J lost 3, with 9 bases in between.

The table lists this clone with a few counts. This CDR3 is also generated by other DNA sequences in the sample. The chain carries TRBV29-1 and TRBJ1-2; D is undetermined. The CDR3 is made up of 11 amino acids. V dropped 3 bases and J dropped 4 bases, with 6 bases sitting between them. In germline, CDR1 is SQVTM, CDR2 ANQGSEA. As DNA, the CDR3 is TGCAGCGTTGAGGGCTCCTATGGCTACACCTTC. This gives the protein CSVEGSYGYTF.

DNA for the CDR3: TGCGCCAGCAGCTTGGGCGGGGACCCCGGCGGGGAGCTGTTTTTT. Encoded protein: CASSLGGDPGGELFF. The chain joins TRBV5-1 to TRBJ2-2; a weak D match, TRBD2 (6 bases). Trimming shortened V by 0 bases and J by 7 bases, and 13 bases separated the two germline ends. The germline V gene encodes CDR1 SGHRS and CDR2 YFSETQ. The length of the CDR3 is 15 residues.

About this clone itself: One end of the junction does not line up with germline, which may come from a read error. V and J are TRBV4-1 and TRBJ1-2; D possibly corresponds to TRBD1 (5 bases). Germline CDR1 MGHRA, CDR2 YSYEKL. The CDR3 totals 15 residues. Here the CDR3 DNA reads TGCGCCAGCACCCAAGGAAGGGGCAGGTTAAATGGCTACACCTTC. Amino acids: CASTQGRGRLNGYTF.

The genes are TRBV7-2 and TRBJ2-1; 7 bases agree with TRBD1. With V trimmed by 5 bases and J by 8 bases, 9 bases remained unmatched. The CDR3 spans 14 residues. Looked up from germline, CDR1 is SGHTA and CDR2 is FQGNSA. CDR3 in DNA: TGTGCCAGCAGCCCGAGACAGGGCGAGTATGAGCAGTTCTTC. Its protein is CASSPRQGEYEQFF.

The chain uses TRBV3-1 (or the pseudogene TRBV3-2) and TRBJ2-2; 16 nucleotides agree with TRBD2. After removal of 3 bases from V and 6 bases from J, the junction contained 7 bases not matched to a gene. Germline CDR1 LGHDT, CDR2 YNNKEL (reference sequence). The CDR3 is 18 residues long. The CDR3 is CASSQGTSGGAGPGELFF. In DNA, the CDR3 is TGTGCCAGCAGCCAGGGGACTAGCGGGGGGGCCGGGCCCGGGGAGCTGTTTTTT.

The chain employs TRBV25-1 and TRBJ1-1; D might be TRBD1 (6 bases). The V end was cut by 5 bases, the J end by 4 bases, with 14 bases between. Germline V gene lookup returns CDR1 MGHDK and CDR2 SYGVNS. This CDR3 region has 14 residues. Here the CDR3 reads CASSRQGMGTEAFF. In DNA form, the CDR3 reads TGTGCCAGCAGTCGTCAGGGGATGGGCACTGAAGCTTTCTTT.

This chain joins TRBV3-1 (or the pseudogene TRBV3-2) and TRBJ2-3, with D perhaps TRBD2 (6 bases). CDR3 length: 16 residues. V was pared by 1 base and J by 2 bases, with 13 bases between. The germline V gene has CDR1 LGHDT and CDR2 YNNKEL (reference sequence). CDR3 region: CASSQALTSSTDTQYF. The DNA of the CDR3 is TGTGCCAGCAGCCAAGCTCTGACTAGTTCCACAGATACGCAGTATTTT.

As DNA, the CDR3 is TGCGCCAGCAGCCAAGTGGGGCGGAACTACCAGGGGAACACAGATACGCAGTATTTT. The encoded protein is CASSQVGRNYQGNTDTQYF. The J gene is TRBJ2-3, the V gene TRBV4-3; possibly TRBD1 for D (6 bases). Germline V gene data show CDR1 as LGHNA and CDR2 as YSLEER. With 1 base removed from V and 2 bases from J, the gap between germline ends came to 22 bases. The CDR3 runs to 19 residues.

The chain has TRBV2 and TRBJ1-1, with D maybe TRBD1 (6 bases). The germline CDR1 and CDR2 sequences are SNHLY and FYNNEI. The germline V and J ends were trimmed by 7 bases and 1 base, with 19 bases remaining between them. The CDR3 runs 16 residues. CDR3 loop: CASIIAGQWGNTEAFF. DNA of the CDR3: TGTGCCAGCATCATAGCCGGACAGTGGGGGAACACTGAAGCTTTCTTT.

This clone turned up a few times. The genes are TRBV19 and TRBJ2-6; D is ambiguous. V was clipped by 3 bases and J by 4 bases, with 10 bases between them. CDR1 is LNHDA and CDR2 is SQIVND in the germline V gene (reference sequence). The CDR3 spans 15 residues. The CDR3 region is CASSILLLGANVLTF. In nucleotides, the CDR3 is TGTGCCAGTAGTATCCTACTATTAGGGGCCAACGTCCTGACTTTC.